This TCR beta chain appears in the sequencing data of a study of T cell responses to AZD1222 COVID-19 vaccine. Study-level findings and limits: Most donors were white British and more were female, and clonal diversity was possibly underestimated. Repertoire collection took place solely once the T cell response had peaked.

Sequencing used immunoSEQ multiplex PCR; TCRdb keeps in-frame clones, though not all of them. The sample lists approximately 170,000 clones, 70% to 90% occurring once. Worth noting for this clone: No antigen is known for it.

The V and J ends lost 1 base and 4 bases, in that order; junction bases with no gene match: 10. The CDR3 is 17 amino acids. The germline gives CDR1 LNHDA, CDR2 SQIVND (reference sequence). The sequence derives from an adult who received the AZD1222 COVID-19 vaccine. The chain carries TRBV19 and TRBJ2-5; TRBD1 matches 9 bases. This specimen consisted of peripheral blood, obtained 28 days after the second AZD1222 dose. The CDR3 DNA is TGTGCCAGTAGTATAGGATCACCGGGACAGGGAAGAGAGACCCAGTACTTC. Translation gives CASSIGSPGQGRETQYF.